This passage covers 30 T cell receptor beta chains from one sample sequenced in a study of identical twins. MiXCR, applied by TCRdb to the 5' RACE reads, yields one record per CDR3 protein. This table has around 1.7 million distinct CDR3 sequences, around 33% appearing once. The sequencing sample was made of cord blood. The receptors originated from a newborn girl in good health.

The genes are TRBV3-1 and TRBJ2-7; D is uncertain. Germline-derived CDR1 and CDR2 are LGHDT and YNNKEL (reference sequence). The CDR3 extends over 14 amino acids. The ends were cut back, 1 base at V and 7 bases at J, with 14 bases in the middle. Here the CDR3 reads CASSQGTVANEQYF. DNA of the CDR3: TGTGCCAGCAGCCAAGGGACGGTAGCCAATGAGCAGTACTTC.

A remark on this clonotype: A read error may account for a junction end that differs from germline. The chain couples TRBV25-1 to TRBJ2-1; D remains unclear. CDR3 length: 16 residues. Per germline, CDR1 MGHDK and CDR2 SYGVNS. CDR3 nucleotide sequence: TGTGTCAGCAGTGAATTGGGCAGGTCCTCCTACAATGAGCAGTTCTTC. Translated: CVSSELGRSSYNEQFF.

The genes are TRBV20-1 and TRBJ2-3, with 11 bases identical to TRBD2. The germline V gene has CDR1 DFQATT and CDR2 SNEGSKA (reference sequence). The CDR3 has 16 amino acids. V was clipped by 4 bases and J by 4 bases; unmatched bases: 10. The CDR3 DNA is TGCAGTGCTATCCAAGGGACTAGCGGTGGGGCAGATACGCAGTATTTT. It specifies CSAIQGTSGGADTQYF.

The rearrangement joins TRBV3-1 to TRBJ2-1, with 10 bases lining up with TRBD2. V lost 3 bases, J lost 14 bases, and 4 bases stayed unmatched. Germline V lookup: CDR1 LGHDT, CDR2 YNNKEL (reference sequence). The CDR3 has 12 amino acids. The CDR3 spells CASSQTSGWEFF. Here the CDR3 DNA reads TGTGCCAGCAGCCAGACTAGCGGGTGGGAGTTCTTC.

V and J are TRBV4-2 and TRBJ2-4; D is ambiguous. From germline, CDR1 is LGHNA and CDR2 YNFKEQ. Trimming left V 0 bases short and J 5 bases short, with 11 bases between. The CDR3 extends over 15 amino acids. CDR3 protein: CASSQDTAIQNIQYF. Here the CDR3 DNA reads TGTGCCAGCAGCCAAGATACGGCTATACAAAACATTCAGTACTTC.

The chain carries TRBV19 and TRBJ2-3; D unclear. The CDR3 runs 14 residues. Germline CDR1 and CDR2: LNHDA and SQIVND (reference sequence). With 3 bases removed from V and 8 bases from J, the gap between germline ends came to 15 bases. In DNA, the CDR3 is TGTGCCAGTAGTATGCAGTCCCTACTGGGTACGCAGTATTTT. Its translation: CASSMQSLLGTQYF.

The chain couples TRBV3-1 to TRBJ2-3; D is tentatively TRBD1 or TRBD2 (5 bases each). CDR3 length: 15 amino acids. Trimming removed 0 bases from V and 2 bases from J, with 9 bases in between. Germline CDR1 is LGHDT and CDR2 is YNNKEL (reference sequence). The CDR3 loop reads CASSQDVGTTDTQYF. The CDR3 DNA reads as TGTGCCAGCAGCCAAGATGTGGGGACCACAGATACGCAGTATTTT.

The rearrangement joins TRBV20-1 to TRBJ1-4, with TRBD1 identical over 8 bases. This CDR3 has 13 residues. The germline V gene has CDR1 DFQATT and CDR2 SNEGSKA (reference sequence). J lost 4 bases, V lost 5 bases, and 3 bases had no gene match. For the CDR3, the DNA is TGCAGTGCTGACAGGGGCGTTAATGAAAAACTGTTTTTT. This sequence encodes CSADRGVNEKLFF.

This chain uses TRBV6-2 or TRBV6-3 with TRBJ1-1; no clear D. CDR3 length: 14 residues. The germline gives CDR1 MNHEY, CDR2 SVGEGT. Trimming took 2 bases from V and 0 from J, leaving 7 bases between them. CDR3 amino acids: CASSYSRLNTEAFF. CDR3 DNA: TGTGCCAGCAGTTACAGCCGGTTGAACACTGAAGCTTTCTTT.

This clonotype was detected only a few times. The chain has TRBV27 and TRBJ2-6, with D hard to call. V was shortened by 0 bases and J by 1 base, with 7 bases between the two germline ends. The germline V gene has CDR1 MNHEY and CDR2 SMNVEV (reference sequence). CDR3 length: 16 residues. DNA for the CDR3: TGTGCCAGCAGTTTATCCCTCCTTTCTGGGGCCAACGTCCTGACTTTC. It encodes CASSLSLLSGANVLTF.

The chain combines TRBV20-1 with TRBJ1-6, with a tentative D call TRBD1 (5 bases). The CDR3 contains 15 residues. From germline, CDR1 is DFQATT and CDR2 SNEGSKA (reference sequence). Trimming left V 0 bases short and J 3 bases short, with 9 bases between. DNA of the CDR3: TGCAGTGCTAGAGAGGGGGTAAACTATAATTCACCCCTCCACTTT. Its protein is CSAREGVNYNSPLHF.

The chain's CDR3 is CASSIGSGSHNEQFF. CDR3 nucleotide sequence: TGTGCCAGTAGTATAGGGAGCGGGAGCCACAATGAGCAGTTCTTC. The chain is built from TRBV19 and TRBJ2-1; 8 nucleotides agree with TRBD2. Germline lookup yields CDR1 LNHDA and CDR2 SQIVND (reference sequence). The junction had 4 bases not matched to a gene; V was cut back by 1 base and J by 5 bases. The CDR3 runs to 15 residues.

This clonotype was seen more than once but under ten times. This sequence joins TRBV5-1 and TRBJ1-4; no firm D call. The CDR3 contains 15 residues. Germline CDR1 reads SGHRS; CDR2 reads YFSETQ. V lost 1 base to trimming and J lost 0 bases, with 7 bases between them. The CDR3 spells CASSLSGSTNEKLFF. The CDR3 DNA sequence: TGCGCCAGCAGCTTGTCAGGATCAACTAATGAAAAACTGTTTTTT.

V and J are TRBV20-1 and TRBJ1-5; D is undetermined. V was pared by 6 bases and J by 2 bases, with 11 bases between. Germline CDR1 DFQATT, CDR2 SNEGSKA (reference sequence). The CDR3 covers 13 residues. The CDR3: CSAGPGGNQPQHF. DNA for the CDR3: TGCAGTGCCGGCCCCGGGGGCAATCAGCCCCAGCATTTT.

The chain is built from TRBV12-3 or TRBV12-4 and TRBJ2-4; 7 nucleotides align to TRBD2. Trimming at V came to 4 bases and at J to 6 bases, leaving 9 bases not matched to a gene. The CDR3 spans 15 residues. The CDR3 loop is CASSSALAEGNIQYF. Written as DNA, the CDR3 is TGTGCCAGCAGTTCTGCGCTAGCGGAGGGAAACATTCAGTACTTC.

This clonotype was detected ten times or more. The J gene is TRBJ2-7, the V gene TRBV5-1; 11 bases are a match to TRBD2. The CDR3 loop spans 16 amino acids. Germline CDR1 reads SGHRS; CDR2 reads YFSETQ. The junction had 11 bases not matched to a gene; V was cut back by 2 bases and J by 7 bases. CDR3 protein: CASSLRTGTSGAEQYF. CDR3 bases: TGCGCCAGCAGCTTAAGAACCGGGACTAGCGGAGCGGAGCAGTACTTC. Full variable domain (outside the CDR3, taken from reference TRBV5-1 and TRBJ2-7): KAGVTQTPRYLIKTRGQQVTLSCSPISGHRSVSWYQQTPGQGLQFLFEYFSETQRNKGNFPGRFSGRQFSNSRSEMNVSTLELGDSALYLCASSLRTGTSGAEQYFGPGTRLTVT.

This clonotype was detected only a few times. The chain couples TRBV20-1 to TRBJ2-7, with D tentatively TRBD1 (6 bases). The CDR3 runs to 12 residues. Trimming removed 7 bases from V and 6 bases from J, with 16 bases in between. CDR1 and CDR2 (germline): DFQATT, SNEGSKA (reference sequence). CDR3 bases: TGCAGTGGACAGGTTCCTTCGGCCGAGCAGTACTTC. Translated: CSGQVPSAEQYF.

The gene calls are TRBV4-2 and TRBJ2-1; 16 bases are a match to TRBD2. Germline-derived CDR1 and CDR2 are LGHNA and YNFKEQ. V trimming: 3 bases; J trimming: 4 bases; junction bases outside the gene matches: 3. The CDR3 spans 17 residues. The DNA for the CDR3 is TGTGCCAGCAGCCAGGGACTAGCGGGGGGGTTTTACAATGAGCAGTTCTTC. Its protein product is CASSQGLAGGFYNEQFF.

This clonotype was picked up many times. This chain connects TRBV28 to TRBJ1-2; 8 bases agree with TRBD1. Germline-derived CDR1 and CDR2 are MDHEN and SYDVKM. The CDR3 has 15 amino acids. The V segment lost 4 bases and the J segment 0 bases; nucleotides outside the gene matches: 4. The CDR3 is CASSSGTGANYGYTF. The CDR3 nucleotides read TGTGCCAGCAGTTCAGGGACAGGCGCTAACTATGGCTACACCTTC.

The rearrangement links TRBV14 to TRBJ2-1, with TRBD2 identical over 7 bases. The J call may not be correct, given that the DNA end is closer to TRBJ2-7. CDR3 length: 14 residues. The germline V gene has CDR1 SGHDN and CDR2 FVKESK. In DNA form, the CDR3 reads TGTGCCAGCAGCCCAGCGGGACCATACAATGAGCAGTACTTC. Protein: CASSPAGPYNEQYF.

The rearrangement links TRBV6-6 to TRBJ2-1; D might be TRBD2 (6 bases). Per the germline V gene, CDR1 is MNHNY and CDR2 is SVGAGI (reference sequence). The CDR3 covers 15 residues. Trimming shortened V by 9 bases and J by 6 bases, and 21 bases separated the two germline ends. CDR3 sequence reads: CASTKERAPVNEQFF. In DNA, the CDR3 is TGTGCCAGTACGAAAGAGCGGGCTCCGGTCAATGAGCAGTTCTTC.

This clonotype was seen repeatedly, ten times or more. The V call is TRBV27, the J call TRBJ2-7; TRBD1 aligns across 10 bases. The CDR3 is 15 amino acids. The V segment lost 0 bases and the J segment 3 bases; nucleotides outside the gene matches: 2. Germline V gene sequence: CDR1 MNHEY, CDR2 SMNVEV (reference sequence). The CDR3 DNA follows: TGTGCCAGCAGTTTATCGGGGGACAGGGGCTACGAGCAGTACTTC. It encodes CASSLSGDRGYEQYF.

This clonotype appeared a few times. This chain connects TRBV20-1 to TRBJ2-1; 10 bases line up with TRBD2. Germline assignment: CDR1 DFQATT and CDR2 SNEGSKA (reference sequence). The CDR3 is 15 amino acids. J gave up 0 bases and V 2 bases, and 1 base lay outside the gene matches. CDR3 residues: CSARLAGASYNEQFF. Written as DNA, the CDR3 is TGCAGTGCTAGACTAGCGGGAGCCTCCTACAATGAGCAGTTCTTC.

This rearrangement joins TRBV4-1 to TRBJ2-1; TRBD2 aligns across 7 bases. This CDR3 contains 15 residues. Germline assignment: CDR1 MGHRA and CDR2 YSYEKL. The trim removed 0 bases at V and 3 bases at J, leaving 2 bases unmatched. The CDR3 region has the DNA TGCGCCAGCAGCCAAGATGCTAGCGGCTACAATGAGCAGTTCTTC. Translation: CASSQDASGYNEQFF.

This rearrangement joins TRBV18 to TRBJ1-2; TRBD1 matches 8 bases. This CDR3 has 14 amino acids. CDR1 KGHSH and CDR2 LQKENI come from the germline V gene. V gave up 2 bases and J gave up 8 bases; unmatched junction bases: 7. The CDR3 nucleotides read TGTGCCAGCTCACCATCGGGCCAGGGGGCCGGCTACACCTTC. This gives the protein CASSPSGQGAGYTF.

With regard to this clonotype: Possible read error: a much larger clone is one base away. The CDR3 is CGARNTFPSYNEQFF. CDR3 DNA: TGCGGTGCTAGAAATACCTTCCCCTCCTACAATGAGCAGTTCTTC. V and J are TRBV20-1 and TRBJ2-1; D is unresolved. The CDR3 runs to 15 residues. Germline V CDR1 and CDR2: DFQATT, SNEGSKA (reference sequence).

The V call is TRBV20-1, the J call TRBJ1-2; a weak D match, TRBD1 (6 bases). The CDR3 is 13 amino acids. Germline V gene sequence: CDR1 DFQATT, CDR2 SNEGSKA (reference sequence). V lost 6 bases and J lost 2, with 13 bases in between. Here the CDR3 DNA reads TGCAGTGCAAACCGACAGGAAAACTATGGCTACACCTTC. As protein: CSANRQENYGYTF.

This clonotype has ten or more counts. The V call is TRBV12-3 or TRBV12-4, the J call TRBJ2-7; 8 nucleotides agree with TRBD2. The CDR3 runs to 15 residues. V gave up 6 bases and J gave up 4 bases; unmatched junction bases: 11. DNA for the CDR3: TGTGCCAGCAGCCCGTTAACGGGAGGGCCTTACGAGCAGTACTTC. It codes for CASSPLTGGPYEQYF.

The chain links TRBV6-1 to TRBJ2-3; D is perhaps TRBD2 (6 bases). Germline V CDR1 and CDR2: MNHNS, SASEGT. This CDR3 is built from 14 residues. The V gene lost 7 bases and the J gene lost 3 bases, with 14 bases spanning the gap. The DNA of the CDR3 is TGTGCCAGCACAGCAACTAGCAGAACAGATACGCAGTATTTT. Translating gives CASTATSRTDTQYF.

The rearrangement uses TRBV5-1 and TRBJ2-1; 7 bases map to TRBD2. The V gene end was trimmed by 4 bases and the J gene end by 8 bases; junction bases not matched to a gene: 12. In germline, CDR1 is SGHRS, CDR2 YFSETQ. The CDR3 runs to 15 residues. The CDR3 here is CASSPGLFSGHEQFF. CDR3 DNA: TGCGCCAGCAGCCCGGGACTATTCAGCGGGCATGAGCAGTTCTTC.